The following is a T cell receptor beta chain sequence with its context. Measured with immunoSEQ multiplex PCR; TCRdb has only the in-frame clones, and not every one. This table has around 300,000 clones, roughly 88% appearing once. This sample is drawn from a study of blood T cell repertoires in COVID-19. The sample consisted of PBMCs or T cells enriched from blood (not recorded which). The TCR originated in a man aged 25-40 years who had recovered from COVID-19.

CDR3 DNA: TGCGCCAGCAGCCATGACAGGGGAGCCAACTATGGCTACACCTTC. Its translation: CASSHDRGANYGYTF. The gene calls are TRBV4-1 and TRBJ1-2; 8 positions agree with TRBD1. Trimming cost V 3 bases and J 2 bases; bases outside gene matches: 5. The CDR3 totals 15 residues. Germline CDR1 MGHRA, CDR2 YSYEKL.